Below, one TCR beta chain is given with its context. This entry comes from a study of T cell responses to AZD1222 COVID-19 vaccine. Produced via immunoSEQ multiplex PCR; TCRdb's table is partial and in-frame only. The data hold 90,000 to 100,000 clones, with about 85% observed a single time. V lost 4 bases and J lost 3, with 10 bases in between. Per the germline V gene, CDR1 is SGHTA and CDR2 is FQGNSA. The CDR3 totals 14 residues. The material was peripheral blood, obtained on day 0 of AZD1222 vaccination. This TCR derives from an adult in good health. The chain combines TRBV7-2 with TRBJ1-5, with D perhaps TRBD1 (6 bases). The CDR3: CASSSGQHNQPQHF. The CDR3 coding sequence is TGTGCCAGCAGCTCCGGACAGCACAATCAGCCCCAGCATTTT.